The text below deals with one T cell receptor (beta chain). The data were taken from a study of early T cells in non-severe SARS-CoV-2 infection. The TCR library protocol attached unique molecular identifiers to the individual cDNA molecules. TCRdb passed the 5' RACE reads through MiXCR, listing each CDR3 protein once. This sample has 70,000 or so distinct CDR3 sequences, with over 9% found just once. The CDR3 is made up of 14 amino acids. Per germline, CDR1 DFQATT and CDR2 SNEGSKA (reference sequence). V lost 6 bases to trimming and J lost 6 bases, with 18 bases between them. Sequencing was performed on whole blood. The rearrangement links TRBV20-1 to TRBJ2-4; D remains ambiguous. The TCR comes from an adult who was a healthcare worker with PCR-confirmed SARS-CoV-2 infection or an uninfected control (not recorded which). CDR3 amino acids: CSALPVTGSNIQYF. The CDR3 nucleotides read TGCAGTGCCCTCCCGGTGACGGGCTCAAACATTCAGTACTTC.